This T cell receptor beta chain was recovered during a study of graft-versus-host responses after intestinal transplantation. Using immunoSEQ multiplex PCR, the repertoire was profiled, and TCRdb retains in-frame clones only, with some absent. The sample lists tens of thousands of clones, 90% to 95% occurring once. As regards this clone: Its specificity is not known.

There are 15 residues in the CDR3. V shed 4 bases and J shed 6 bases, with 17 bases lying between them. Per germline, CDR1 SGHDT and CDR2 YYEEEE. Overall study findings and caveats: Circulating GvH clones peaking coincided with falling HvG clones soon after transplant.

This sequence joins TRBV5-6 and TRBJ1-5; tentatively, D is TRBD1 (5 bases). The specimen comprised PBMCs, sampled about 790 days after a first intestinal transplant, on the day of a second. This receptor was identified in a human patient who received an intestinal transplant, so some T cells may come from the graft donor. The CDR3 region has the DNA TGTGCCAGCAGCGCGGGACTGCCTAGCCGTCAGCCCCAGCATTTT. It translates to CASSAGLPSRQPQHF.